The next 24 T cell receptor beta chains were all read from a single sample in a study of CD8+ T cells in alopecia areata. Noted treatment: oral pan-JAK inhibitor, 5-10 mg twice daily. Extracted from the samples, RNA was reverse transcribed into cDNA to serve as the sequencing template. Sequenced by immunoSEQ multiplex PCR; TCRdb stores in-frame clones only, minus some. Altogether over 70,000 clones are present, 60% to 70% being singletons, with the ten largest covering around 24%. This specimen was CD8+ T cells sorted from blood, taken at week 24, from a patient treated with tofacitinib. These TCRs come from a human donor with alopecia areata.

The CDR3 nucleotides read TGTGCCAGCACTCAGAGAGGGGTCAGGGGGCTCGTAGAGACCCAGTACTTC. It yields the protein CASTQRGVRGLVETQYF. The chain uses TRBV27 and TRBJ2-5; 8 nucleotides agree with TRBD1. Trimming took 7 bases from V and 4 from J; bases not matched to a gene: 17. Germline CDR1 MNHEY, CDR2 SMNVEV (reference sequence). The CDR3 totals 17 residues.

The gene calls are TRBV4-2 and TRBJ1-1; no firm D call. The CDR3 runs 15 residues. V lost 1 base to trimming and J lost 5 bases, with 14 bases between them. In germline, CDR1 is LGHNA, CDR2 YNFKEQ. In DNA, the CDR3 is TGTGCCAGCAGCCAAGCCGAGGAGGGCCGGACTGAAGCTTTCTTT. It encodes CASSQAEEGRTEAFF.

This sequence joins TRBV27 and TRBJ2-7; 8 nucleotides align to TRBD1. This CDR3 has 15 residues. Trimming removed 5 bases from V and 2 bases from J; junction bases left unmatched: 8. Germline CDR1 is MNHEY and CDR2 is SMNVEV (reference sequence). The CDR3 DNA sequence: TGTGCCAGCAGTATCAGGGCAGGGGGCGCCTACGAGCAGTACTTC. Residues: CASSIRAGGAYEQYF.

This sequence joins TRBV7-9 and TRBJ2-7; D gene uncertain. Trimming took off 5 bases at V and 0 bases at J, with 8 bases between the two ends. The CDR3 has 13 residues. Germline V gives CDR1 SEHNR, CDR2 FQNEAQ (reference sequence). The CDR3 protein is CASSLSSSYEQYF. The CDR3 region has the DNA TGTGCCAGCAGCCTCTCGAGCTCCTACGAGCAGTACTTC.

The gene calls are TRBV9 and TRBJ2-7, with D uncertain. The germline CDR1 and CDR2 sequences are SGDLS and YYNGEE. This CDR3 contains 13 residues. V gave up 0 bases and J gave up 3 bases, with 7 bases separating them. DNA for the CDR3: TGTGCCAGCAGCGTAGATGACGACTACGAGCAGTACTTC. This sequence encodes CASSVDDDYEQYF.

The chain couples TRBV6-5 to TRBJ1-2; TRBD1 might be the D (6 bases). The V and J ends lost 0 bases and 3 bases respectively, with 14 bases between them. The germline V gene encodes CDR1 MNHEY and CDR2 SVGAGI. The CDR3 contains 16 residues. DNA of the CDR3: TGTGCCAGCAGTTACTCGGATGCCGAGGGGGACTATGGCTACACCTTC. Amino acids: CASSYSDAEGDYGYTF.

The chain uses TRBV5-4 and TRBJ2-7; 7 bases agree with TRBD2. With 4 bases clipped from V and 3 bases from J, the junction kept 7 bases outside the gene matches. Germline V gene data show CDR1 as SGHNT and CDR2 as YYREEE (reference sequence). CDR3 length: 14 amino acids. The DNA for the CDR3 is TGTGCCAGCAGCGCCGGGGGGAGGGACTACGAGCAGTACTTC. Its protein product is CASSAGGRDYEQYF.

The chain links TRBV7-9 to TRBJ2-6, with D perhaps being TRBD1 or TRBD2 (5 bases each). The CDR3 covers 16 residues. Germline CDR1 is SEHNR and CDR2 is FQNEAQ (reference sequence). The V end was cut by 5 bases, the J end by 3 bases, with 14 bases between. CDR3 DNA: TGTGCCAGCAGCCAAGACGGGACGAGTGGGGCCAACGTCCTGACTTTC. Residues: CASSQDGTSGANVLTF.

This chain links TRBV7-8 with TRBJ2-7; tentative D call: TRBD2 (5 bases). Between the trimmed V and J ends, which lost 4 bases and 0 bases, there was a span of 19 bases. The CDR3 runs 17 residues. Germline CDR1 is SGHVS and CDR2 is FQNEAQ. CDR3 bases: TGTGCCAGCAGCTATTCCGTCCGACGGGGAAGCTCCTACGAGCAGTACTTC. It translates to CASSYSVRRGSSYEQYF. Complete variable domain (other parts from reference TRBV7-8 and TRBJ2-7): GAGVSQSPRYKVAKRGQDVALRCDPISGHVSLFWYQQALGQGPEFLTYFQNEAQLDKSGLPSDRFFAERPEGSVSTLKIQRTQQEDSAVYLCASSYSVRRGSSYEQYFGPGTRLTVT.

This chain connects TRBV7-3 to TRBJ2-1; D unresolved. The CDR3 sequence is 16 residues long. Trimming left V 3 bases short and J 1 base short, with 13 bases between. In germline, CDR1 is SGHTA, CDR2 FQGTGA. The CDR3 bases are TGTGCCAGCAGCTTTCTAGGAGTGGGGTCCTACAATGAGCAGTTCTTC. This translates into CASSFLGVGSYNEQFF.

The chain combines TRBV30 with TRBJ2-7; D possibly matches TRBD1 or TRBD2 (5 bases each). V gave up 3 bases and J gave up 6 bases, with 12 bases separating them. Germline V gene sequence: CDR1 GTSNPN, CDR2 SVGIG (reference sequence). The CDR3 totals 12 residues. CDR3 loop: CAWSEVGVEQYF. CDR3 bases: TGTGCCTGGAGCGAGGTGGGGGTCGAGCAGTACTTC.

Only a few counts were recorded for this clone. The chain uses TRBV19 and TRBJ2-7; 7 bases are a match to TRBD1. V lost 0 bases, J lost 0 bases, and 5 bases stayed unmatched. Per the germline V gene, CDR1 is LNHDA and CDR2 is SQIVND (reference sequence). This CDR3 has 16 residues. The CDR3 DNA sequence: TGTGCCAGTAGTATAGATTTTGGGACAGCCTCCTACGAGCAGTACTTC. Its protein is CASSIDFGTASYEQYF. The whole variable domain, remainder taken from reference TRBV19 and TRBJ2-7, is DGGITQSPKYLFRKEGQNVTLSCEQNLNHDAMYWYRQDPGQGLRLIYYSQIVNDFQKGDIAEGYSVSREKKESFPLTVTSAQKNPTAFYLCASSIDFGTASYEQYFGPGTRLTVT.

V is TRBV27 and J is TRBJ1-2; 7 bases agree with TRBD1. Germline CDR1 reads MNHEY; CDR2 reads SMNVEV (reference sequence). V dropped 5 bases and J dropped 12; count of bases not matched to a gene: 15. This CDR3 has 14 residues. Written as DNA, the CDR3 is TGTGCCAGCAGTCGTTTATACGACGGACAGGTAGACACCTTC. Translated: CASSRLYDGQVDTF.

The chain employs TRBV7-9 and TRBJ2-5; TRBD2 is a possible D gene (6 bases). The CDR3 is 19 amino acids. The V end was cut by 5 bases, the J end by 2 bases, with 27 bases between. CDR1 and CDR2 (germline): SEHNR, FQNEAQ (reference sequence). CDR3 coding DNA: TGTGCCAGCAGCCCAATCACGGCCGCCGGGAACCTAGCGCAAGAGACCCAGTACTTC. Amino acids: CASSPITAAGNLAQETQYF.

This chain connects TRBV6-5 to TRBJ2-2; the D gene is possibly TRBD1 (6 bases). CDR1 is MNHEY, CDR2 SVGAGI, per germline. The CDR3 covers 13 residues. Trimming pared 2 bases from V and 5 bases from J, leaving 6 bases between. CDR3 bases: TGTGCCAGCAGTTACACAGGGACCGGGGAGCTGTTTTTT. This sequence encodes CASSYTGTGELFF.

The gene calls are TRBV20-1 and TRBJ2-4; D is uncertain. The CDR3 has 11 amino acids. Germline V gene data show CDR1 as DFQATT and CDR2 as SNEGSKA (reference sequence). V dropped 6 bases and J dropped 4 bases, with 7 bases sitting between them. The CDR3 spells CSALQKNIQYF. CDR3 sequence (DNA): TGCAGTGCGTTACAAAAAAACATTCAGTACTTC.

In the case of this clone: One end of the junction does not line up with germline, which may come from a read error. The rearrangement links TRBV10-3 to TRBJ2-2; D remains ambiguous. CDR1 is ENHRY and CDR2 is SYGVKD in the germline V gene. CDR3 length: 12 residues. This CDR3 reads CASSYPTGELFF. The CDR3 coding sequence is TGTGCCAGCAGTTACCCCACCGGGGAGCTGTTTTTT.

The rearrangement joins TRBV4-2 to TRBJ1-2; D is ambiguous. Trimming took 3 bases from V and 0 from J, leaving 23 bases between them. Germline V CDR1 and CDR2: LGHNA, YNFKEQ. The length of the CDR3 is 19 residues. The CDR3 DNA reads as TGTGCCAGCAGCCACCCACCCGGAGGGATAGGCTACTCTAACTATGGCTACACCTTC. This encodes CASSHPPGGIGYSNYGYTF.

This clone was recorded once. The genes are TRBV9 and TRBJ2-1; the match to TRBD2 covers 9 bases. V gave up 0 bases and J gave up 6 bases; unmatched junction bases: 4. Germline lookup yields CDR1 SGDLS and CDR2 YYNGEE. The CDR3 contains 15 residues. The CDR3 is CASSVDAGGPNEQFF. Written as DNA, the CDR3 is TGTGCCAGCAGCGTAGACGCGGGAGGGCCCAATGAGCAGTTCTTC.

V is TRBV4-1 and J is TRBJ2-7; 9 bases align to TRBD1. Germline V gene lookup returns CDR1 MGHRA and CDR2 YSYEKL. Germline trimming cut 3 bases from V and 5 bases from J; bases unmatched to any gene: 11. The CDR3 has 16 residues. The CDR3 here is CASSQQLSDRGHEQYF. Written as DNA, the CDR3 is TGCGCCAGCAGCCAGCAACTTTCGGACAGGGGCCACGAGCAGTACTTC.

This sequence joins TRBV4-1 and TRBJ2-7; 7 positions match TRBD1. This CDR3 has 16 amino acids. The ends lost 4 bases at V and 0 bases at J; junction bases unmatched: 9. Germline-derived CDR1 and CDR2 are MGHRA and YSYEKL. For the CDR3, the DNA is TGCGCCAGCAGCCTGCTAACAGGGGTTCCCTCCTACGAGCAGTACTTC. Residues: CASSLLTGVPSYEQYF.

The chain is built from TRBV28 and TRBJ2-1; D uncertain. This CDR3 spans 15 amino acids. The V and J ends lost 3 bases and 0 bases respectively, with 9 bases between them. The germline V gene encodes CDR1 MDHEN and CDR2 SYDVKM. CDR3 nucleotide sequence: TGTGCCAGCAGTTTGGACGCAACCTCCTACAATGAGCAGTTCTTC. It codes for CASSLDATSYNEQFF.

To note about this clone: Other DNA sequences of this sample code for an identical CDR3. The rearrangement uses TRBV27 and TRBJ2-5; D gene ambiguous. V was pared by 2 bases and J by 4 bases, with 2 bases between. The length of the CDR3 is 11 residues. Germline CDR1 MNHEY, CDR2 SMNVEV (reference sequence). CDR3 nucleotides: TGTGCCAGCAGTTTAGGAGAGACCCAGTACTTC. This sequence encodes CASSLGETQYF.

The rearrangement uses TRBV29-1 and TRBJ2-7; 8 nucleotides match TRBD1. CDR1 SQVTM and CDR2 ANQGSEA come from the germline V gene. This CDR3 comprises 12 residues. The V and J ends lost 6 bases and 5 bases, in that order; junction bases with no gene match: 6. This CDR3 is CSVRGQGHEQYF. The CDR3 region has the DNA TGCAGCGTCCGAGGACAGGGCCACGAGCAGTACTTC.